These T cell receptor beta chains were read from a single sample in a study of T cell repertoires in cytomegalovirus infection. TCRdb independently ran MiXCR on the reads; one entry per CDR3 protein. The sample has about 450,000 distinct CDR3 sequences, approximately 31% seen once. What was sequenced was PBMCs. The receptors stem from a human donor in good health (CMV status not recorded). Some clones in this sample may be carry-over from other donors' samples. CDR3s include the opening cysteine and the closing phenylalanine or tryptophan. A D gene is named only where the DNA matches it firmly. Clone sizes are given selectively: once, few, many, or a class where the clone is expanded.

v_gene: TRBV12-3/TRBV12-4
j_gene: TRBJ2-5
d_gene: NA
abundance: NA
CDR3aa: CASSLGGEWGLQETQYF
CDR3nt: TGTGCCAGCAGTTTAGGGGGGGAGTGGGGGCTCCAAGAGACCCAGTACTTC

v_gene: TRBV5-1
j_gene: TRBJ1-5
d_gene: TRBD1
abundance: NA
CDR3aa: CASSLGTGRKEPQHF
CDR3nt: TGCGCCAGCAGCTTGGGGACAGGGAGGAAGGAGCCCCAGCATTTT

v_gene: TRBV7-7
j_gene: TRBJ2-3
d_gene: NA
abundance: many
CDR3aa: CASSFPETTDTQYF
CDR3nt: TGTGCCAGCAGCTTTCCAGAAACCACAGATACGCAGTATTTT

v_gene: TRBV7-3
j_gene: TRBJ2-1
d_gene: NA
abundance: many
CDR3aa: CASSLGSNNEQFF
CDR3nt: TGTGCCAGCAGCTTAGGGTCCAACAATGAGCAGTTCTTC

v_gene: TRBV20-1
j_gene: TRBJ2-1
d_gene: NA
abundance: NA
CDR3aa: CSARGLAGEQFF
CDR3nt: TGCAGTGCGAGGGGATTGGCTGGTGAGCAGTTCTTC

v_gene: TRBV7-6
j_gene: TRBJ2-7
d_gene: TRBD1
abundance: few
CDR3aa: CASSLGAGQGGHEQYF
CDR3nt: TGTGCCAGCAGCTTAGGAGCAGGACAGGGTGGCCACGAGCAGTACTTC

v_gene: TRBV6-6
j_gene: TRBJ1-5
d_gene: NA
abundance: few
CDR3aa: CATVRSNNQPQHF
CDR3nt: TGTGCCACAGTTAGGTCCAACAATCAGCCCCAGCATTTT

v_gene: TRBV13
j_gene: TRBJ2-1
d_gene: NA
abundance: NA
CDR3aa: CASSFSGRSYNEQFF
CDR3nt: TGTGCCAGCAGCTTCTCCGGGCGGTCCTACAATGAGCAGTTCTTC

v_gene: TRBV12-3/TRBV12-4
j_gene: TRBJ1-3
d_gene: NA
abundance: few
CDR3aa: CASKHSSGNTIYF
CDR3nt: TGTGCCAGCAAGCATAGCTCTGGAAACACCATATATTTT

v_gene: TRBV6-6
j_gene: TRBJ1-2
d_gene: NA
abundance: NA
CDR3aa: CASSLLPGDGYGYTF
CDR3nt: TGTGCCAGCAGCCTCCTCCCGGGGGATGGCTATGGCTACACCTTC

v_gene: TRBV6-5
j_gene: TRBJ1-1
d_gene: NA
abundance: NA
CDR3aa: CASRKTVNTEAFF
CDR3nt: TGTGCCAGCAGGAAGACGGTGAACACTGAAGCTTTCTTT

v_gene: TRBV10-2
j_gene: TRBJ2-3
d_gene: NA
abundance: NA
CDR3aa: CASSESSRLSSTDTQYF
CDR3nt: TGCGCCAGCAGTGAGTCGTCCAGGCTAAGCAGCACAGATACGCAGTATTTT

v_gene: TRBV4-1
j_gene: TRBJ2-7
d_gene: NA
abundance: few
CDR3aa: CASSPKHGVSSYEQYF
CDR3nt: TGCGCCAGCAGCCCCAAGCACGGAGTTAGCTCCTACGAGCAGTACTTC

v_gene: TRBV11-2
j_gene: TRBJ2-2
d_gene: TRBD2
abundance: many
CDR3aa: CASSRAGTSGAGKLFF
CDR3nt: TGTGCCAGCAGCCGAGCCGGGACTAGCGGGGCCGGGAAGCTGTTTTTT

v_gene: TRBV28
j_gene: TRBJ1-1
d_gene: NA
abundance: few
CDR3aa: CATRYAASGPFF
CDR3nt: TGTGCCACCAGATATGCCGCGTCTGGTCCTTTCTTT

v_gene: TRBV28
j_gene: TRBJ2-3
d_gene: TRBD1
abundance: few
CDR3aa: CASRAWVTGEDTQYF
CDR3nt: TGTGCCAGCAGAGCATGGGTGACAGGGGAGGATACGCAGTATTTT

v_gene: TRBV28
j_gene: TRBJ1-4
d_gene: NA
abundance: NA
CDR3aa: CASSLYIGATNEKLFF
CDR3nt: TGTGCCAGCAGTTTATATATAGGAGCAACTAATGAAAAACTGTTTTTT

v_gene: TRBV25-1
j_gene: TRBJ1-6
d_gene: TRBD1
abundance: many
CDR3aa: CASSPGGQASSPLHF
CDR3nt: TGTGCCAGCAGTCCCGGGGGACAGGCCAGCTCACCCCTCCACTTT

v_gene: TRBV28
j_gene: TRBJ2-5
d_gene: NA
abundance: few
CDR3aa: CASSLRGGAVGQETQYF
CDR3nt: TGTGCCAGCAGTTTACGGGGTGGAGCCGTAGGTCAAGAGACCCAGTACTTC

v_gene: TRBV12-3/TRBV12-4
j_gene: TRBJ1-6
d_gene: NA
abundance: NA
CDR3aa: CASSKSQGNSPLHF
CDR3nt: TGTGCCAGCAGTAAATCCCAGGGGAATTCACCCCTCCACTTT

v_gene: TRBV7-6
j_gene: TRBJ2-7
d_gene: NA
abundance: NA
CDR3aa: CSSSLAGASYEQYF
CDR3nt: TGTTCCAGCAGCTTAGCAGGGGCCTCCTACGAGCAGTACTTC

v_gene: TRBV6-1
j_gene: TRBJ1-3
d_gene: NA
abundance: NA
CDR3aa: CASSEEWGNTIYF
CDR3nt: TGTGCCAGCAGCGAAGAGTGGGGAAACACCATATATTTT

v_gene: TRBV10-3
j_gene: TRBJ2-3
d_gene: NA
abundance: few
CDR3aa: CAITESPRGTDTQYF
CDR3nt: TGTGCCATCACTGAGTCCCCCAGGGGCACAGATACGCAGTATTTT

v_gene: TRBV7-2
j_gene: TRBJ1-1
d_gene: TRBD1
abundance: few
CDR3aa: CASSLRTGGYTEAFF
CDR3nt: TGTGCCAGCAGCCTAAGGACAGGGGGCTATACTGAAGCTTTCTTT

v_gene: TRBV6-1
j_gene: TRBJ1-1
d_gene: TRBD1
abundance: few
CDR3aa: CASSGQGTLNTEAFF
CDR3nt: TGTGCCAGCAGTGGACAGGGTACTTTGAACACTGAAGCTTTCTTT

v_gene: TRBV28
j_gene: TRBJ1-5
d_gene: NA
abundance: many
CDR3aa: CASSPADRTPSNQPQHF
CDR3nt: TGTGCCAGCAGCCCAGCCGACAGGACCCCCAGCAATCAGCCCCAGCATTTT

v_gene: TRBV6-2/TRBV6-3
j_gene: TRBJ2-1
d_gene: NA
abundance: NA
CDR3aa: CASSYPGGARNEQFF
CDR3nt: TGTGCCAGCAGTTATCCCGGGGGCGCGAGGAATGAGCAGTTCTTC

v_gene: TRBV10-3
j_gene: TRBJ1-2
d_gene: NA
abundance: NA
CDR3aa: CAISESPGGGRSYGYTF
CDR3nt: TGTGCCATCAGTGAATCTCCGGGGGGTGGGCGCAGCTATGGCTACACCTTC

v_gene: TRBV12-3/TRBV12-4
j_gene: TRBJ1-6
d_gene: NA
abundance: NA
CDR3aa: CASSPLSARYSPLHF
CDR3nt: TGTGCCAGCAGTCCCCTTTCGGCCCGATATTCACCCCTCCACTTT

v_gene: TRBV7-9
j_gene: TRBJ2-3
d_gene: TRBD2
abundance: few
CDR3aa: CASSSTSGGAIGDTQYF
CDR3nt: TGTGCCAGCAGCTCGACTAGCGGGGGGGCCATAGGAGATACGCAGTATTTT

v_gene: TRBV2
j_gene: TRBJ2-1
d_gene: TRBD2
abundance: NA
CDR3aa: CASSGLAGYNEQFF
CDR3nt: TGTGCCAGCAGTGGTCTAGCGGGGTACAATGAGCAGTTCTTC

v_gene: TRBV12-5
j_gene: TRBJ2-5
d_gene: NA
abundance: NA
CDR3aa: CASGSWVTSQESQYF
CDR3nt: TGTGCTAGTGGCTCCTGGGTGACTTCCCAAGAGTCCCAGTACTTC

v_gene: TRBV28
j_gene: TRBJ2-7
d_gene: TRBD1
abundance: NA
CDR3aa: CASSSDRGAPLYEQYF
CDR3nt: TGTGCCAGCAGTTCGGACAGGGGTGCACCCCTCTACGAGCAGTACTTC

v_gene: TRBV19
j_gene: TRBJ2-2
d_gene: NA
abundance: NA
CDR3aa: CASTWTETNTGELFF
CDR3nt: TGTGCCAGCACCTGGACAGAGACGAACACCGGGGAGCTGTTTTTT

v_gene: TRBV4-2
j_gene: TRBJ1-1
d_gene: TRBD1
abundance: NA
CDR3aa: CASSQIQGLNTEAFF
CDR3nt: TGTGCCAGCAGCCAGATACAGGGGTTGAACACTGAAGCTTTCTTT

v_gene: TRBV6-6
j_gene: TRBJ2-1
d_gene: NA
abundance: few
CDR3aa: CASSKLTGASTEGEQFF
CDR3nt: TGTGCCAGCAGCAAGTTAACGGGAGCTTCGACCGAGGGTGAGCAGTTCTTC

v_gene: TRBV5-6
j_gene: TRBJ1-6
d_gene: TRBD1
abundance: NA
CDR3aa: CASSLSLQRQGVGSPLHF
CDR3nt: TGTGCCAGCAGCTTGTCCCTTCAACGACAGGGTGTCGGGTCACCCCTCCACTTT